Listed below are T cell receptor beta chains from one sample, sequenced in a study of blood T cell repertoires in COVID-19. Assay used: immunoSEQ multiplex PCR; TCRdb lists only in-frame clones, some missing. This sample yields hundreds of thousands of clones, of which more than 80% are seen a single time; roughly 1.3% belongs to the top ten. Sequencing input: peripheral blood. Receptor source: a woman younger than 45 with COVID-19, enrolled during active disease. Each CDR3 is given with its conserved first and last residue. A D gene is named only where the DNA matches it firmly. Clone size is given for some rows only: seen once, a few or many times, or a class if the clone is expanded.

>-|TRBJ2-3|-|TRBV21-1
CASSKSGGARGTDTQYF
TGTGCCAGCAGCAAGAGCGGGGGGGCAAGGGGCACAGATACGCAGTATTTT
>-|TRBJ1-2|TRBD1|TRBV27
CASSLYRGANYGYTF
TGTGCCAGCAGTTTATACAGGGGAGCTAACTATGGCTACACCTTC
>once|TRBJ2-7|-|TRBV10-3
CAIMAGGIHEQYF
TGTGCCATCATGGCAGGCGGGATTCACGAGCAGTACTTC
>-|TRBJ2-1|TRBD1|TRBV5-1
CASSADRGLFF
TGCGCCAGCAGCGCGGACAGGGGATTGTTCTTC
>few|TRBJ2-2|TRBD2|TRBV19
CASNAGGVTGELFF
TGTGCCAGTAACGCGGGAGGTGTCACCGGGGAGCTGTTTTTT
>-|TRBJ2-7|TRBD2|TRBV3-1/TRBV3-2
CASSRLGSGGARSYEQYF
TGTGCCAGCAGCCGTCTGGGAAGCGGGGGGGCCAGGTCCTACGAGCAGTACTTC
>-|TRBJ1-2|-|TRBV2
CASSELERDFYGYTF
TGTGCCAGCAGTGAATTGGAAAGGGACTTCTATGGCTACACCTTC
>-|TRBJ2-7|TRBD2|TRBV6-6
CASSYSQREVSYEQYF
TGTGCCAGCAGTTACTCACAGCGGGAGGTATCCTACGAGCAGTACTTC
>-|TRBJ1-2|TRBD1|TRBV19
CASSMVGTGEFYGYTF
TGTGCCAGTAGTATGGTCGGGACAGGGGAATTTTATGGCTACACCTTC
>-|TRBJ2-2|TRBD1|TRBV30
CAWSLRTGGPGELFF
TGTGCCTGGAGCCTCAGGACAGGGGGCCCCGGGGAGCTGTTTTTT
>-|TRBJ2-2|-|TRBV19
CASRGGAGRYGELFF
TGTGCCAGTCGCGGAGGGGCCGGACGATACGGGGAGCTGTTTTTT
>few|TRBJ2-3|TRBD2|TRBV4-2
CASSPSAGGGADTQYF
TGTGCCAGCAGCCCATCGGCGGGAGGAGGGGCAGATACGCAGTATTTT
>-|TRBJ2-6|TRBD1|TRBV2
CASSADRGGSGANVLTF
TGTGCCAGCAGTGCGGACAGGGGGGGCTCTGGGGCCAACGTCCTGACTTTC
>once|TRBJ1-6|-|TRBV28
CASSFYPPLHF
TGTGCCAGCAGTTTTTATCCCCCCCTCCACTTT
>-|TRBJ2-3|TRBD1|TRBV5-4
CASRKDRGGTDTQYF
TGTGCCAGCAGAAAGGACAGGGGAGGAACAGATACGCAGTATTTT
>once|TRBJ2-1|TRBD2|TRBV5-1
CASSYQAGGGPRNEQFF
TGCGCCAGCAGCTACCAAGCGGGGGGAGGGCCCCGCAATGAGCAGTTCTTC
>-|TRBJ2-7|-|TRBV30
CAWSPTLVGGGPAEQYF
TGTGCCTGGAGCCCGACCCTAGTGGGGGGTGGGCCTGCCGAGCAGTACTTC
>-|TRBJ2-5|TRBD2|TRBV5-1
CASSSGTSGITGETQYF
TGCGCCAGCAGCTCCGGGACTAGCGGGATAACGGGGGAGACCCAGTACTTC
>-|TRBJ1-5|-|TRBV5-6
CASSLTTGNQPQHF
TGTGCCAGCAGCCTCACAACCGGCAATCAGCCCCAGCATTTT
>-|TRBJ1-4|-|TRBV20-1
CSATNEKLFF
TGCAGTGCAACAAATGAAAAACTGTTTTTT
>-|TRBJ2-5|TRBD1|TRBV19
CASSPLEGARETQYF
TGTGCCAGTAGTCCCTTAGAGGGGGCGCGGGAGACCCAGTACTTC
>-|TRBJ2-7|-|TRBV5-4
CASSLGQGSGPSYEQYF
TGTGCCAGCAGCTTGGGGCAAGGGAGCGGGCCCTCCTACGAGCAGTACTTC
>-|TRBJ2-2|TRBD2|TRBV9
CASSSGLAGAVGELFF
TGTGCCAGCAGCTCGGGACTAGCGGGGGCTGTCGGGGAGCTGTTTTTT
>-|TRBJ2-7|-|TRBV5-4
CASSSRTGESYEQYF
TGTGCCAGCAGCTCCCGGACTGGGGAAAGCTACGAGCAGTACTTC
>-|TRBJ2-5|-|TRBV10-3
CAISDRGTETQYF
TGTGCCATCAGTGATCGGGGGACTGAGACCCAGTACTTC
>once|TRBJ2-7|-|TRBV25-1
CASSDGPRDEQYF
TGTGCCAGCAGTGATGGTCCGAGGGACGAGCAGTACTTC
>-|TRBJ2-7|-|TRBV7-6
CASSPRSTMDSYEQYF
TGTGCCAGCAGCCCCCGGTCGACAATGGACTCCTACGAGCAGTACTTC
>-|TRBJ2-5|-|TRBV7-2
CASSLALIGTQYF
TGTGCCAGCAGCTTAGCGCTTATCGGGACCCAGTACTTC
>-|TRBJ2-5|TRBD2|TRBV11-3
CASSLGLQTGGETQYF
TGTGCCAGCAGCTTAGGGTTGCAGACGGGGGGAGAGACCCAGTACTTC
>-|TRBJ1-2|TRBD1|TRBV7-3
CASSSGQGEVGDYGYTF
TGTGCCAGCAGCTCCGGACAGGGAGAAGTGGGGGACTATGGCTACACCTTC
>-|TRBJ2-2|TRBD2|TRBV7-6
CASSSGLAGAGTGELFF
TGTGCCAGCAGCTCGGGACTAGCGGGGGCCGGCACCGGGGAGCTGTTTTTT
>-|TRBJ2-7|-|TRBV12-2
CASRGSGRVYEQYF
TGTGCAAGTCGGGGTAGCGGGAGGGTCTACGAGCAGTACTTC
>-|TRBJ1-1|-|TRBV6-5
CASDTSGLGTEAFF
TGTGCCAGCGACACATCAGGGTTGGGTACTGAAGCTTTCTTT
>-|TRBJ1-2|TRBD1|TRBV11-1
CASSFQGVDGYTF
TGTGCCAGCAGCTTTCAGGGGGTTGATGGCTACACCTTC
>once|TRBJ2-3|TRBD1|TRBV24-1
CATSTGVPAEGRLDTQYF
TGTGCCACCAGTACAGGGGTCCCAGCGGAAGGCCGGTTAGATACGCAGTATTTT
>-|TRBJ1-4|-|TRBV5-6
CASSPSLSSKEKLFF
TGTGCCAGCAGCCCATCCCTTAGTAGTAAGGAAAAACTGTTTTTT
>few|TRBJ1-6|TRBD1|TRBV28
CASRLQGGPFSPLHF
TGTGCCAGCAGACTACAGGGGGGCCCCTTTTCACCCCTCCACTTT
>-|TRBJ2-1|-|TRBV12-5
CASGLGREVYNEQFF
TGTGCTAGTGGTTTGGGCAGGGAAGTCTACAATGAGCAGTTCTTC